The present entry profiles one TCR beta chain with its context. Its antigen remains unidentified. No much larger clonotype is one base removed from it; base qualities were not supplied. These data originate in a study of shared clonotypes between healthy human individuals (TCRdb year 2020). Concerning the study at large: The cohort comprised a couple of women and a few men aged 18 to 49 years. Per donor, three plates each were used for CD4 naive and CD4 memory, two for CD8 naive, and one for CD8 memory. To estimate repertoire size and how much clonotypes are shared between individuals, the study performed deep sequencing of blood TCR repertoires from about five healthy adults. Different laboratories and diverse techniques were used to prepare libraries and sequence TCR repertoires, to increase sequencing depth and limit assay-specific biases. Per donor, leukapheresis produced somewhere between about 0.9 and 9 billion PBMCs.

The research as a whole found: Because the study included a small number of donors, the genetic and exposure-history diversity represented was limited. Pairwise subsampling led to the expectation that sequencing depth would affect the degree of clonotype sharing among donors. Sampling was restricted to blood, and TCR repertoires in tissue are likely to differ from TCR repertoires in blood. Even with the large sequencing depth, rarefaction of the sorted-subset datasets indicated that sequencing was incomplete. Across a handful of donors, roughly 5.4% of naive CD4, 3.5% of naive CD8, approximately 2.5% of memory CD4, and approximately 0.4% of memory CD8 clonotypes were shared. Estimated clonotype richness was generally larger for naive than for memory subsets. Higher generation probabilities were observed for clonotypes shared by all four sorted-subset donors than for non-shared clonotypes.

The donors were healthy, HIV-negative adults with no recently reported acute infections or vaccinations. Every donor was a Caucasian adult residing in Nashville, Tennessee, USA. Magnetic negative selection was used to enrich CD4+ T cells, after which naive cells were positively selected on CD45RA and the negative fraction became the memory subset. Blood was collected by leukapheresis, and PBMCs were isolated by Ficoll-Histopaque density gradient centrifugation and then cryopreserved in liquid nitrogen vapor phase. Analytical flow cytometry was used to check the purity and quantity of every magnetically sorted T cell population. Each sorted fraction had its genomic DNA isolated and then quantified by UV absorbance on a Nanodrop 2000c. From the germline V gene, CDR1 is SGDLS and CDR2 is YYNGEE. The CDR3 runs 14 residues from the cysteine to the phenylalanine. Here the CDR3 DNA is all that survives: 42 bases in frame from base 1. Trimming accounts for 3 bases at V and 4 bases at J, while the number of junction bases matched to no gene is 6.

TCR CDR3 regions were amplified from genomic DNA by multiplex PCR using the deep immunoSEQ assay. Extracted genomic DNA from each cell subset was spread evenly across all wells of several immunoSEQ 96-well plates, with each plate serving as a replicate. For sorted subsets, roughly 200 ng genomic DNA, equal to tens of thousands of T cell genomes, was loaded into each replicate PCR. Purified libraries were measured with a Qubit 3.0 fluorometer, size-checked on a Bioanalyzer 2100, and measured again with the KAPA Library Quantification kit. A separate single-read 150-cycle Illumina NextSeq 550 flow cell was used to sequence each immunoSEQ 96-well plate. The authors' analysis ran thus. Because the immunoSEQ output held only junctional sequences and lacked quality scores, the filtering could not match the filtering applied to full-length reads. To assign V/J genes and CDR3, sequences were annotated using PyIR, a Python wrapper for IgBLAST v1.9, with IMGT germline references. Any read was removed if the V/J assignment was weak (E-value above 1e-6), the CDR3 was missing, or the read contained stop codons, out-of-frame junctions, or ambiguous translated residues. V3J clonotypes were defined by identical inferred V gene, J gene, and CDR3 amino acid sequence. Percentage overlap between repertoires was computed as shared unique clonotypes divided by the size of the smaller repertoire. RTK rarefaction, the Chao1 estimator, and Recon v2.1 estimates of unobserved clonotypes were used to assess repertoire richness. OLGA was used to compute generation probabilities for all TCRbeta clonotypes that the gDNA method yielded from a few donors. This is the immuneACCESS table as TCRdb keeps it, with only in-frame sequences that have V and J called. A part of the clones is gone; compared with another copy, unresolved V genes explain less than half, and the rest is unexplained. Clone size and V and J calls were adopted from that table, with D and trimming inferred from the DNA. For this sample the table gives millions of clones, of which roughly 92% were detected only once. The ten most abundant clones make up 0.11% to 0.15% of the sample.

The sequencing sample was made of naive CD4+ T cells sorted from blood. What this sample's cell subset or site label stands for: CD45RA+ positively selected. The clonotype was recovered from a man aged 18 to 29 in good health. The rearrangement combines TRBV9 with TRBJ1-2, with 7 middle bases fitting TRBD1. The nucleotide sequence reads as follows: TGTGCCAGCAGCGCCCGACAGGGAGGCTATGGCTACACCTTC. This is translated as CASSARQGGYGYTF.